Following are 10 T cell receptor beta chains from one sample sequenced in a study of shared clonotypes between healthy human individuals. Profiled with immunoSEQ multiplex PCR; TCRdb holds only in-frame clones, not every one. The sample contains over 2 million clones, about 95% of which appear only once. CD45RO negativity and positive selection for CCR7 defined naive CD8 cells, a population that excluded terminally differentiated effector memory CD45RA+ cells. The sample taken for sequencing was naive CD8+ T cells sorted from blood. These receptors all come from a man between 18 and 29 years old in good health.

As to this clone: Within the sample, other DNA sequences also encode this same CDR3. The chain's CDR3 is CASSLDREETQYF. The CDR3 DNA is TGTGCCAGCAGCTTAGACAGGGAGGAGACCCAGTACTTC. The rearrangement uses TRBV7-9 and TRBJ2-5, with D perhaps TRBD1 (6 bases). The CDR3 has 13 amino acids. Germline-derived CDR1 and CDR2 are SEHNR and FQNEAQ (reference sequence). V was cut by 1 base and J by 5 bases, with 8 bases left in between.

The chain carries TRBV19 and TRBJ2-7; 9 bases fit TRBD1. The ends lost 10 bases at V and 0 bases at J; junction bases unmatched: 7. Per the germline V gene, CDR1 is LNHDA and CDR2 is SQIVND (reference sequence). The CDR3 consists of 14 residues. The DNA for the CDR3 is TGTGCCACGGGCTTGACAGGGGGCTCCTACGAGCAGTACTTC. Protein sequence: CATGLTGGSYEQYF.

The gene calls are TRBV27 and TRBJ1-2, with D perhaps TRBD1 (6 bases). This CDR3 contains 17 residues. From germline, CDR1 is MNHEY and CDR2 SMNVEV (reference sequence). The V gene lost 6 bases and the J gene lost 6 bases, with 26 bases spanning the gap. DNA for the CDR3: TGTGCCAGCAGCACCTTATACGGTGACAGGTCTCGCGATGGCTACACCTTC. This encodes CASSTLYGDRSRDGYTF.

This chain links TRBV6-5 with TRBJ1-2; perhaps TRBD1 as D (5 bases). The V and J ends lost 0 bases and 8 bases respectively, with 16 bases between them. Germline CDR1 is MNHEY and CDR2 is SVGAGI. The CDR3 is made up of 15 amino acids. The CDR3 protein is CASSYSAGSIEGYTF. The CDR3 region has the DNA TGTGCCAGCAGTTACTCTGCAGGGAGTATAGAGGGCTACACCTTC.

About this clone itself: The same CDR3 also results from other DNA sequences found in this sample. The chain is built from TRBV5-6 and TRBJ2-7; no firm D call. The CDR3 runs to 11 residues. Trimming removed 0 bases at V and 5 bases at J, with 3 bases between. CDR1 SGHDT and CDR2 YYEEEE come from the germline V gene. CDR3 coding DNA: TGTGCCAGCAGCTTGGGAGACGAGCAGTACTTC. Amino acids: CASSLGDEQYF.

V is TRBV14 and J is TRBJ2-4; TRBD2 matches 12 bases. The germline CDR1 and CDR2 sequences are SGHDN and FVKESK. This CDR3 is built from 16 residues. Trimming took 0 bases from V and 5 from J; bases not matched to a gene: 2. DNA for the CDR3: TGTGCCAGCAGCCAAGAAACTAGCGGGGGGCAAAACATTCAGTACTTC. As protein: CASSQETSGGQNIQYF.

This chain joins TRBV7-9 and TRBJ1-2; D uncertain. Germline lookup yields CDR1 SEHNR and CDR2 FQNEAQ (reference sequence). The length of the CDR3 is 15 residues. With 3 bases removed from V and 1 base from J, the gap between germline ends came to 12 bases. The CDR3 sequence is CASSFTEGINYGYTF. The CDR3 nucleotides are TGTGCCAGCAGCTTTACCGAAGGCATTAACTATGGCTACACCTTC.

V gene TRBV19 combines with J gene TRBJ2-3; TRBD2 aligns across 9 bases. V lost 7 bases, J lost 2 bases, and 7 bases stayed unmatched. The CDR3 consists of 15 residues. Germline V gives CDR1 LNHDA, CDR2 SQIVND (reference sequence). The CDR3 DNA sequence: TGTGCCAGTAATAGACTAGCGGATCACACAGATACGCAGTATTTT. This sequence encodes CASNRLADHTDTQYF.

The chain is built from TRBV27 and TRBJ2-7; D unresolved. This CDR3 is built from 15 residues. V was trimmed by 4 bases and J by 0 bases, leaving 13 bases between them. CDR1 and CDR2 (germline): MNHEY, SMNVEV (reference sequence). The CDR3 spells CASSYLGLSSYEQYF. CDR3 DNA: TGTGCCAGCAGTTACCTGGGATTGAGCTCCTACGAGCAGTACTTC.

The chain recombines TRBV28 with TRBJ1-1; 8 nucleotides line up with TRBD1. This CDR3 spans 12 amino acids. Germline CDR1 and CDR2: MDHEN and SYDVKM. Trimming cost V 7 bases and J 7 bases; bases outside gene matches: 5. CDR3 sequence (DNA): TGTGCCAGCATAGGACAGGGACTTGAAGCTTTCTTT. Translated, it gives CASIGQGLEAFF.